The source of this T cell receptor beta chain is a study of T cells after yellow fever vaccination. Trimming took 1 base from V and 5 from J, leaving 10 bases between them. Per the germline V gene, CDR1 is SGDLS and CDR2 is YYNGEE. The CDR3 is 14 residues long. This clonotype was observed a handful of times. TCRdb re-analysed the 5' RACE reads in MiXCR, keeping a single row per CDR3 protein. Seen here are some 320,000 distinct CDR3 sequences, around 4.4% observed once, and the top ten hold roughly a fifth. Sequencing used PBMCs, obtained 15 days after the yellow fever booster vaccination. This sequence was found in a man between 18 and 29 years old who received the YFV17D yellow fever vaccine. The chain joins TRBV9 to TRBJ2-1, with D unclear. The CDR3 reads CASSVTGPDNEQFF. Written as DNA, the CDR3 is TGTGCCAGCAGCGTAACGGGTCCCGACAATGAGCAGTTCTTC.